The 2 T cell receptor beta chains given below trace back to one sample, sequenced in a study of cytomegalovirus exposure and HLA in healthy donors (dated by TCRdb to about 2017). The receptor library was made with the immunoSEQ multiplex PCR assay. The multiplex PCR relied on a mix of 60 forward primers for TCR Vbeta segments and 13 reverse primers for TCR Jbeta segments. TCRdb mirrors the immuneACCESS table, restricted to in-frame sequences. Some clones are absent from its copies; in checked studies, under half trace to an unresolved V gene, and the reason for the others is unknown. Here the sample has roughly 100,000 clones; 60% to 80% occur a single time. Over 2.5% of the sample is held by the ten biggest clonotypes. Sequencing input: PBMCs. Receptors were obtained from a man aged 50 or older in good health and CMV-seropositive.

CDR3 residues: CASSFLAGSYNEQFF. The CDR3, as DNA: TGTGCCAGCAGTTTTCTAGCGGGATCCTACAATGAGCAGTTCTTC. V is TRBV25-1 and J is TRBJ2-1, with TRBD2 matching 9 bases. The trim removed 5 bases at V and 1 base at J, leaving 3 bases unmatched. The CDR3 totals 15 residues. Germline values: CDR1 MGHDK, CDR2 SYGVNS. Full variable domain (missing parts from reference TRBV25-1 and TRBJ2-1): EADIYQTPRYLVIGTGKKITLECSQTMGHDKMYWYQQDPGMELHLIHYSYGVNSTEKGDLSSESTVSRIRTEHFPLTLESARPSHTSQYLCASSFLAGSYNEQFFGPGTRLTVL.

This clone showed up just a few times. The gene calls are TRBV5-1 and TRBJ2-3; D uncertain. The V gene's germline CDR1 is SGHRS and CDR2 YFSETQ. The CDR3 loop spans 15 amino acids. Trimming stripped 4 bases from V and 2 bases from J, with 14 bases between. In DNA form, the CDR3 reads TGCGCCAGCAGCCTCGAACCAGCGTTCACAGATACGCAGTATTTT. As protein: CASSLEPAFTDTQYF.